This T cell receptor beta chain was recovered during a study of T cells in Graves' hyperthyroidism and ophthalmopathy. Overall study findings and caveats: A model of 13 V-J pairs discriminated ophthalmopathy from stable hyperthyroidism.

Thyroid ultrasound and orbital computed tomography, with clinical symptoms and serum thyroxine and TRAb, informed diagnoses. This clonotype came up many times. Its antigen is not known. Using RNA transcripts as the source, TCR beta CDR3 regions were amplified. The study used the HTBI primer set for a first-round RT-PCR of the TCR CDR3. TCRdb ran MiXCR on the multiplex PCR reads and lists one entry per CDR3 protein. The sample consists of approximately 520,000 distinct CDR3 sequences, roughly 24% of them appearing once. The sequencing sample was made of blood. This clonotype was obtained from a woman in her 30s with Graves' ophthalmopathy.

Here the CDR3 DNA reads TGTGCCAGCACCTCCTCCGGGACGGAGACCTACGAGCAGTACTTC. It encodes CASTSSGTETYEQYF. This chain connects TRBV28 to TRBJ2-7; D could derive from TRBD1 or TRBD2 (5 bases each). The CDR3 is made up of 15 amino acids. Germline CDR1 and CDR2: MDHEN and SYDVKM. V lost 7 bases and J 2 bases, leaving 18 bases between the germline ends.